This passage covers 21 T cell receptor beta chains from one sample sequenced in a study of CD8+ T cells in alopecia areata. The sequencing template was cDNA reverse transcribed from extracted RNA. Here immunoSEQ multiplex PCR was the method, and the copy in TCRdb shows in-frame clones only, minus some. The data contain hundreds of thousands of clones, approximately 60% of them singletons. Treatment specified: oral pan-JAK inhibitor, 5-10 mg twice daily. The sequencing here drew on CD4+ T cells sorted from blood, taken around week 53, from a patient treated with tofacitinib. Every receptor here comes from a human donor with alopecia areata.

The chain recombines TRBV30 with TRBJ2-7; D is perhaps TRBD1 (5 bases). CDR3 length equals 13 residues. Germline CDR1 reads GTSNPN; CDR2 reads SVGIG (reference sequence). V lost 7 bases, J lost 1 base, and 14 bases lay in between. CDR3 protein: CASARGSSYEQYF. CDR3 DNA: TGTGCCTCAGCTAGGGGCTCGTCCTACGAGCAGTACTTC.

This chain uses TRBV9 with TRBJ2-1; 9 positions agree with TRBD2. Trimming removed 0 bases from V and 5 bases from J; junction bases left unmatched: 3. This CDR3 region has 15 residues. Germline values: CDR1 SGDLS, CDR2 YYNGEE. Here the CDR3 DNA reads TGTGCCAGCAGCGTAGTGTCTAGCGGGGACAATGAGCAGTTCTTC. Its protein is CASSVVSSGDNEQFF.

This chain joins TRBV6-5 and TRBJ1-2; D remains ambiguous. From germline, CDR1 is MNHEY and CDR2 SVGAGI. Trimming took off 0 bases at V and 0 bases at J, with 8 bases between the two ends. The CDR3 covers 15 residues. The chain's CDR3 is CASSYSATTNYGYTF. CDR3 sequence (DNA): TGTGCCAGCAGTTACTCGGCAACCACTAACTATGGCTACACCTTC.

The CDR3 region is CASSLTPGRGNEQFF. In DNA form, the CDR3 reads TGTGCCAGCAGTCTCACGCCGGGGCGTGGCAATGAGCAGTTCTTC. The chain is built from TRBV2 and TRBJ2-1; D possibly uses TRBD1 or TRBD2 (5 bases each). Trimming cost V 5 bases and J 6 bases, with 17 bases left between them. This CDR3 is built from 15 residues. The germline CDR1 and CDR2 sequences are SNHLY and FYNNEI.

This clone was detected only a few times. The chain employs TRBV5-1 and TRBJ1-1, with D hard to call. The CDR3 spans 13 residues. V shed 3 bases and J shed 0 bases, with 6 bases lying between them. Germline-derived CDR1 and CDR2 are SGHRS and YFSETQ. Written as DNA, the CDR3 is TGCGCCAGCAGCTCACAGATGAACACTGAAGCTTTCTTT. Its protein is CASSSQMNTEAFF.

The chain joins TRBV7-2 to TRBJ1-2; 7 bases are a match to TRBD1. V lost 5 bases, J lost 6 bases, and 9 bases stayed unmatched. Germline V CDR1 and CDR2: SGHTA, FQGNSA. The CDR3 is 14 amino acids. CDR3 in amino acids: CASSPDRVGNGYTF. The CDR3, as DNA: TGTGCCAGCAGCCCAGACAGGGTTGGGAATGGCTACACCTTC.

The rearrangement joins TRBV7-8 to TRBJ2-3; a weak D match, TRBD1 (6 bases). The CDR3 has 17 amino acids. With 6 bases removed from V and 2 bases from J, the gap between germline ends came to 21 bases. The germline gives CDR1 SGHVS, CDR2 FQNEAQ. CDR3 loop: CASRRTRTATITDTQYF. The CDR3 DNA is TGTGCCAGCAGGAGAACACGGACAGCCACAATCACAGATACGCAGTATTTT.

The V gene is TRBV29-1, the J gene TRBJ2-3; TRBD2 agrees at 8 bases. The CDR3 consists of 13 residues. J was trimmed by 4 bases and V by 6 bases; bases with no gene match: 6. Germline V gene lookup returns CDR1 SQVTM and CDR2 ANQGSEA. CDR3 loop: CSVEGLVSDTQYF. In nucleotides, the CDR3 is TGCAGCGTCGAGGGACTAGTTTCAGATACGCAGTATTTT.

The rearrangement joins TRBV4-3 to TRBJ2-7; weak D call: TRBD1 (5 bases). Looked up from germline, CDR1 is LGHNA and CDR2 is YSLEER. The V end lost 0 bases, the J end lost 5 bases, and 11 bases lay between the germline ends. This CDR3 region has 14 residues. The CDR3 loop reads CASSQDLRVNEQYF. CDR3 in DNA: TGCGCCAGCAGCCAAGATCTCAGGGTCAACGAGCAGTACTTC.

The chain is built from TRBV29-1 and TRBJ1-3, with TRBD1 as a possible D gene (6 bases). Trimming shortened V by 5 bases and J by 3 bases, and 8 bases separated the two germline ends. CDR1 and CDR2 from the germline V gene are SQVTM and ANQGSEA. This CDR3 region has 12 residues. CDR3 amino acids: CSVSGDGNTIYF. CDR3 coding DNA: TGCAGCGTTTCAGGGGATGGAAACACCATATATTTT.

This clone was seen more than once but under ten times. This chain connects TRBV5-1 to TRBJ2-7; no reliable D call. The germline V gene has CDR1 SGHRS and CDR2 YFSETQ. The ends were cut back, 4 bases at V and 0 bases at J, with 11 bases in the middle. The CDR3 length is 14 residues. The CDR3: CASSPRAGSYEQYF. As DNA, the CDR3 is TGCGCCAGCAGCCCCCGGGCAGGCTCCTACGAGCAGTACTTC.

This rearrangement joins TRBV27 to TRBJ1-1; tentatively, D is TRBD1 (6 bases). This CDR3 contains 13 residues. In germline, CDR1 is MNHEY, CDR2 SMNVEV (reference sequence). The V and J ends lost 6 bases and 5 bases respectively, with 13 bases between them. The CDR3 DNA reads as TGTGCCAGCAGCCCAACTCAGGGGACTGAAGCTTTCTTT. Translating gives CASSPTQGTEAFF.

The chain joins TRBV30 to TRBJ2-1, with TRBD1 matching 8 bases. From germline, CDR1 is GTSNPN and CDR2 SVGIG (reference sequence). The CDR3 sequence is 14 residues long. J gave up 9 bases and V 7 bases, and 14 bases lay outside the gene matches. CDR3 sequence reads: CASSRGQVFGEQFF. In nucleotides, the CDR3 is TGTGCCTCCTCAAGGGGACAGGTTTTCGGTGAGCAGTTCTTC.

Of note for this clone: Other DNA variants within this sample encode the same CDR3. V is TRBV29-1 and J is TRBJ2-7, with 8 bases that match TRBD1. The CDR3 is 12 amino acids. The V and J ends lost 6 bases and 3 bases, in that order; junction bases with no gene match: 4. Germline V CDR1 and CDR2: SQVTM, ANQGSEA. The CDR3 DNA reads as TGCAGCGTAACCGGACAGGGCTACGAGCAGTACTTC. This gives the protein CSVTGQGYEQYF.

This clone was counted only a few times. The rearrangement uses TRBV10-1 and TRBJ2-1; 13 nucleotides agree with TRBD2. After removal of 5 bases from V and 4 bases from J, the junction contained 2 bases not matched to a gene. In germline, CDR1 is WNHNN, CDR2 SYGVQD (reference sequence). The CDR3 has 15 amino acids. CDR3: CASSSTSGGYNEQFF. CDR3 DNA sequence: TGCGCCAGCAGTTCGACTAGCGGGGGGTACAATGAGCAGTTCTTC.

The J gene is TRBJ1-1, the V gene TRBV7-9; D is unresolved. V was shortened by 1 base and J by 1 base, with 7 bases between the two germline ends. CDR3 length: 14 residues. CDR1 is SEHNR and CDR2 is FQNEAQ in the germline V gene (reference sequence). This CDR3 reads CASSLGHTNTEAFF. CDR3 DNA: TGTGCCAGCAGCTTAGGACACACGAACACTGAAGCTTTCTTT.

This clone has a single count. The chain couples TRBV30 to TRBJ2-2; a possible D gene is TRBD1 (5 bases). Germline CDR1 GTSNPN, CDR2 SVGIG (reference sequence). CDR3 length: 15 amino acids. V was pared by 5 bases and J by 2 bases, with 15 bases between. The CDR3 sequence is CAWATTETNTGELFF. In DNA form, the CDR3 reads TGTGCCTGGGCAACGACAGAGACTAACACCGGGGAGCTGTTTTTT.

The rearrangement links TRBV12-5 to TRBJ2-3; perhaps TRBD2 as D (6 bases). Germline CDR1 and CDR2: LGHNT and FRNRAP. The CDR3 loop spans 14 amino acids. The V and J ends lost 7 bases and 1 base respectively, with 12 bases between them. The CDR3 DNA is TGTGCTAGTGCTCGGGGGTCTGGCACAGATACGCAGTATTTT. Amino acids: CASARGSGTDTQYF.

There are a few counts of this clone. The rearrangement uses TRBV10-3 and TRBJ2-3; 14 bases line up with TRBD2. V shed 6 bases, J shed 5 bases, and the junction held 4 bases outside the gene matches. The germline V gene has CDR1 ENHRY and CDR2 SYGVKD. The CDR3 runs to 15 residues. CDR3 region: CAISGTSGGQDTQYF. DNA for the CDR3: TGTGCCATCAGCGGGACTAGCGGGGGACAAGATACGCAGTATTTT.

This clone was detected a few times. CDR3: CASSPYPAGTGNTEAFF. The DNA of the CDR3 is TGTGCCAGCTCACCCTACCCTGCCGGGACAGGGAACACTGAAGCTTTCTTT. This sequence joins TRBV18 and TRBJ1-1; 8 bases are a match to TRBD1. The CDR3 extends over 17 amino acids. The J segment lost 1 base and the V segment lost 3 bases, leaving 10 bases of the junction unmatched. Germline assignment: CDR1 KGHSH and CDR2 LQKENI.

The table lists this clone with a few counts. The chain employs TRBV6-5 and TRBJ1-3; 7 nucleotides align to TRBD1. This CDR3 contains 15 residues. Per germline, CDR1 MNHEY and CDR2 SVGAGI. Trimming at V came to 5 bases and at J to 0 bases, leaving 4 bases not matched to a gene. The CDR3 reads CASSPGQLSGNTIYF. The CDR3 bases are TGTGCCAGCAGTCCGGGACAGCTCTCTGGAAACACCATATATTTT.